These 18 T cell receptor beta chains were sequenced from one sample in a study of identical twins. TCRdb reprocessed the 5' RACE reads via MiXCR and lists one record per CDR3 protein. The table includes about 690,000 distinct CDR3 sequences, 6.1% detected once. The source material was naive T cells sorted from blood. All receptors derive from a young man in good health.

This chain joins TRBV27 and TRBJ2-7; D unresolved. The CDR3 is 15 residues long. With 5 bases removed from V and 2 bases from J, the gap between germline ends came to 16 bases. Germline loops: CDR1 MNHEY, CDR2 SMNVEV (reference sequence). The CDR3 protein is CASSPHATGAYEQYF. CDR3 sequence (DNA): TGTGCCAGCAGTCCCCACGCGACGGGCGCCTACGAGCAGTACTTC.

This clonotype appeared a few times. The chain uses TRBV12-3 or TRBV12-4 and TRBJ1-1; a possible D gene is TRBD1 (6 bases). There are 12 residues in the CDR3. Trimming stripped 5 bases from V and 10 bases from J, with 14 bases between. CDR3 in DNA: TGTGCCAGCAGTATGAGGGGGGACGGAGCTTTCTTT. Translation: CASSMRGDGAFF.

There are many counts of this clonotype. The chain recombines TRBV12-3 or TRBV12-4 with TRBJ1-2, with 7 bases identical to TRBD1. This CDR3 comprises 12 residues. Trimming at V came to 5 bases and at J to 10 bases, leaving 7 bases not matched to a gene. In DNA form, the CDR3 reads TGTGCCAGCAGTCCGGGGACAGCAGTCTACACCTTC. It yields the protein CASSPGTAVYTF.

This clonotype was picked up one time. This clone may be a read error of a much larger clone one base away. This sequence joins TRBV6-5 and TRBJ1-4; D is uncertain. Germline V gives CDR1 MNHEY, CDR2 SVGAGI. The CDR3 covers 14 residues. CDR3 sequence (DNA): TGTGCCAGCAGTTTAACGCAGGTTATCGAAAAACCGTTTTTT. Translation gives CASSLTQVIEKPFF.

This clonotype occurred many times. The rearrangement links TRBV5-1 to TRBJ1-4; D remains ambiguous. The germline V and J ends were trimmed by 0 bases and 7 bases, with 7 bases remaining between them. CDR1 SGHRS and CDR2 YFSETQ come from the germline V gene. The CDR3 spans 13 residues. The CDR3 nucleotides are TGCGCCAGCAGCTTGGGGGGAACTGAAAAACTGTTTTTT. Translating it yields CASSLGGTEKLFF.

This chain joins TRBV19 and TRBJ2-1; 11 nucleotides align to TRBD2. The CDR3 sequence is 15 residues long. In germline, CDR1 is LNHDA, CDR2 SQIVND (reference sequence). The ends lost 5 bases at V and 10 bases at J; junction bases unmatched: 10. DNA for the CDR3: TGTGCCAGTAGTCTAGCGGGAGGACTCCCTAGAGAGCAGTTCTTC. Its protein is CASSLAGGLPREQFF.

This chain uses TRBV5-1 with TRBJ2-2, with 9 bases that match TRBD1. The CDR3 runs to 15 residues. The J segment lost 5 bases and the V segment lost 3 bases, leaving 5 bases of the junction unmatched. Looked up from germline, CDR1 is SGHRS and CDR2 is YFSETQ. CDR3 nucleotide sequence: TGCGCCAGCAGCTCAAACAGGGGGCTGACCGGGGAGCTGTTTTTT. Translation: CASSSNRGLTGELFF.

This clonotype was observed many times. The chain combines TRBV12-3 or TRBV12-4 with TRBJ2-3; 9 bases agree with TRBD1. The V and J ends lost 6 bases and 0 bases, in that order; junction bases with no gene match: 7. This CDR3 has 16 residues. CDR3 coding DNA: TGTGCCAGCAGCTCGGGGACAGGGACAAGCACAGATACGCAGTATTTT. Its protein is CASSSGTGTSTDTQYF.

The V and J genes are TRBV14 and TRBJ1-5; D is unresolved. The V and J ends lost 1 base and 4 bases respectively, with 2 bases between them. The germline gives CDR1 SGHDN, CDR2 FVKESK. The CDR3 runs 12 residues. This CDR3 reads CASSQANQPQHF. As DNA, the CDR3 is TGTGCCAGCAGCCAAGCGAATCAGCCCCAGCATTTT.

The V gene is TRBV10-3, the J gene TRBJ2-1, with a tentative D call TRBD2 (6 bases). The germline V gene encodes CDR1 ENHRY and CDR2 SYGVKD. The CDR3 is made up of 11 amino acids. V shed 6 bases and J shed 9 bases, with 9 bases lying between them. The CDR3 coding sequence is TGTGCCATCAGGCAGACTAGTGAGCAGTTCTTC. Encoded protein: CAIRQTSEQFF.

The chain employs TRBV24-1 and TRBJ2-5; D may match TRBD1 or TRBD2 (5 bases each). The CDR3 contains 15 residues. Germline CDR1 KGHDR, CDR2 SFDVKD. Trimming removed 4 bases from V and 5 bases from J, with 16 bases in between. CDR3 amino acids: CATSDPAGWGETQYF. The CDR3 region has the DNA TGTGCCACCAGTGACCCTGCAGGGTGGGGGGAGACCCAGTACTTC.

V usage is TRBV12-5 and J usage is TRBJ2-1; TRBD2 agrees at 11 bases. V gave up 5 bases and J gave up 0 bases; unmatched junction bases: 9. Per the germline V gene, CDR1 is LGHNT and CDR2 is FRNRAP. The CDR3 sequence is 18 residues long. CDR3 amino acids: CASGLQPGTSGSYNEQFF. For the CDR3, the DNA is TGTGCTAGTGGTCTCCAACCCGGGACTAGCGGCTCCTACAATGAGCAGTTCTTC.

V and J are TRBV10-2 and TRBJ2-5, with no clear D. The CDR3 length is 13 residues. V was clipped by 0 bases and J by 8 bases, with 10 bases between them. Germline CDR1 and CDR2: WSHSY and SAAADI. CDR3 amino acids: CASSESESATQYF. The CDR3 nucleotides read TGCGCCAGCAGTGAGTCGGAATCTGCCACCCAGTACTTC.

Remarks on this clonotype: Possible read error: a much larger clone is one base away. The chain joins TRBV7-2 to TRBJ2-3; tentative D call: TRBD1 (6 bases). Trimming stripped 3 bases from V and 4 bases from J, with 17 bases between. CDR1 is SGHTA and CDR2 is FQGNSA in the germline V gene. There are 16 residues in the CDR3. Written as DNA, the CDR3 is TGTGCCAGCAGCTTCGGGCAGTTCAGGGGCGCAGATACGCAGTATTTT. This sequence encodes CASSFGQFRGADTQYF.

At least ten counts were recorded for this clonotype. The J gene is TRBJ1-2, the V gene TRBV25-1; TRBD1 agrees at 7 bases. This CDR3 has 14 amino acids. The V gene end was trimmed by 1 base and the J gene end by 8 bases; junction bases not matched to a gene: 7. Germline V gives CDR1 MGHDK, CDR2 SYGVNS. Written as DNA, the CDR3 is TGTGCCAGCAGTGAATTAGAGGGGGCGCAAGGCTACACCTTC. It translates to CASSELEGAQGYTF.

This clonotype has just a few counts. The chain recombines TRBV30 with TRBJ2-1; possibly TRBD1 for D (6 bases). This CDR3 has 13 amino acids. Germline-derived CDR1 and CDR2 are GTSNPN and SVGIG (reference sequence). Trimming shortened V by 0 bases and J by 4 bases, and 7 bases separated the two germline ends. CDR3 in amino acids: CAWSVGQYNEQFF. The CDR3 nucleotides read TGTGCCTGGAGTGTTGGACAGTACAATGAGCAGTTCTTC.

The chain has TRBV6-2 or TRBV6-3 and TRBJ1-4; D gene uncertain. The CDR3 totals 14 residues. V was trimmed by 8 bases and J by 6 bases, leaving 16 bases between them. CDR1 and CDR2 from the germline V gene are MNHEY and SVGEGT. CDR3 in DNA: TGTGCCAGCGGGCCGCCGAGGATCTATGAAAAACTGTTTTTT. This sequence encodes CASGPPRIYEKLFF.

This clonotype was recorded a few times. The chain combines TRBV18 with TRBJ2-5, with D unresolved. V lost 2 bases and J lost 7, with 5 bases in between. Germline V gene data show CDR1 as KGHSH and CDR2 as LQKENI. This CDR3 has 11 amino acids. The CDR3 sequence is CASSPDLTQYF. In DNA form, the CDR3 reads TGTGCCAGCTCACCAGACTTGACCCAGTACTTC.